The entry below gives a single T cell receptor beta chain sequence along with its context. Its antigen is undetermined. This sample is part of a study of response to subunit inactivated influenza vaccine. Study observations and caveats: That few new T cells are recruited by each seasonal influenza vaccination was the authors' suggestion.

Germline assignment: CDR1 MNHNS and CDR2 SASEGT. This CDR3 is built from 14 residues. V was cut by 6 bases and J by 8 bases, with 14 bases left in between. In TCRdb, the RT-PCR reads were re-called with MiXCR into one record per CDR3 protein. The sample includes a few hundred thousand distinct CDR3 sequences, less than 25% of them seen just once. This TCR was recovered from a man in his fifties or sixties who received an inactivated influenza vaccine. The chain has TRBV6-1 and TRBJ2-6; no reliable D call. The material sequenced was PBMCs from blood, taken about 20 months after vaccination. The CDR3 DNA reads as TGTGCCAGCAGGCTCGCGTTGGGGACCAACGTCCTGACTTTC. Translated: CASRLALGTNVLTF.